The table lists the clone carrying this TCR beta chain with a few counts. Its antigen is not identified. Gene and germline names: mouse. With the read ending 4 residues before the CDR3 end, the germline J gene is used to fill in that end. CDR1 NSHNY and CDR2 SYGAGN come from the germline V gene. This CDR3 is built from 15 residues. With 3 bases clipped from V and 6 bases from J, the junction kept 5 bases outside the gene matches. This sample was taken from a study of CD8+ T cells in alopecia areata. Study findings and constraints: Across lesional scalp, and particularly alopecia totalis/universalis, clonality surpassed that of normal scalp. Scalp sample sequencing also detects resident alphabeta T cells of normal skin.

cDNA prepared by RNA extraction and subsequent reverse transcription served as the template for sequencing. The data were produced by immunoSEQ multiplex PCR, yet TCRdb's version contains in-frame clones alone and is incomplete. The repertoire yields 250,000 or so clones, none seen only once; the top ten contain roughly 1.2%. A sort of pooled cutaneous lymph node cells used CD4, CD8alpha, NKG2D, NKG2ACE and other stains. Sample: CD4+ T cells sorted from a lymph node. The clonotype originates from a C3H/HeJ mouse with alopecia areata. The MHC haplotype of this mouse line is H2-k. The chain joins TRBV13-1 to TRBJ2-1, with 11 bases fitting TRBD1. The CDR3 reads CASSGGQGVFAEQFF. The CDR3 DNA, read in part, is TGTGCCAGCAGTGGGGGACAGGGGGTTTTTGCT.